This entry lists 22 T cell receptor beta chains sequenced from one sample in a study of blood T cell repertoires in COVID-19. Data came from immunoSEQ multiplex PCR; TCRdb stores just in-frame clones and leaves some out. The sample holds around 230,000 clones, roughly 90% seen once. Input material: peripheral blood. The receptor source for this set is a man younger than 45 who had recovered from COVID-19.

The chain links TRBV27 to TRBJ1-3, with 7 bases that match TRBD1. This CDR3 has 15 residues. Germline lookup yields CDR1 MNHEY and CDR2 SMNVEV (reference sequence). V shed 8 bases, J shed 4 bases, and the junction held 11 bases outside the gene matches. The CDR3 sequence: CASGAMTGSGNTIYF. CDR3 in DNA: TGTGCCAGCGGAGCAATGACAGGGTCAGGAAACACCATATATTTT.

The chain carries TRBV5-8 and TRBJ2-2; a possible D gene is TRBD1 (6 bases). V was shortened by 3 bases and J by 4 bases, with 10 bases between the two germline ends. The CDR3 loop spans 14 amino acids. In germline, CDR1 is SGHTS, CDR2 YDEGEE. The CDR3 DNA follows: TGTGCCAGCAGCTGGGGGCCCTCCACCGGGGAGCTGTTTTTT. It specifies CASSWGPSTGELFF.

The chain employs TRBV7-9 and TRBJ1-6; 8 positions agree with TRBD1. J lost 12 bases, V lost 3 bases, and 1 base had no gene match. The germline gives CDR1 SEHNR, CDR2 FQNEAQ (reference sequence). The CDR3 consists of 12 residues. CDR3 DNA: TGTGCCAGCAGCTTGACAGGGGTACCCCTCCACTTT. Translated: CASSLTGVPLHF.

V and J are TRBV6-5 and TRBJ1-6, with D tentatively TRBD1 (5 bases). Per germline, CDR1 MNHEY and CDR2 SVGAGI. The germline V and J ends were trimmed by 2 bases and 9 bases, with 14 bases remaining between them. This CDR3 has 15 residues. CDR3 nucleotides: TGTGCCAGCAGTTACGGGGCTGCAGTCGGTTCACCCCTCCACTTT. It codes for CASSYGAAVGSPLHF.

V is TRBV9 and J is TRBJ2-7; 10 bases align to TRBD1. The germline V gene encodes CDR1 SGDLS and CDR2 YYNGEE. The CDR3 has 15 amino acids. Unmatched junction bases numbered 8, after V lost 1 base and J lost 7 bases. As DNA, the CDR3 is TGTGCCAGCAGCGTATCCGGGACAGGGGTTGGGGAGCAGTACTTC. Amino acid sequence: CASSVSGTGVGEQYF.

This clone is a singleton in its sample. The rearrangement joins TRBV25-1 to TRBJ1-6; D gene ambiguous. V was trimmed by 8 bases and J by 0 bases, leaving 11 bases between them. CDR1 and CDR2 from the germline V gene are MGHDK and SYGVNS. The CDR3 has 15 residues. DNA of the CDR3: TGTGCCAGCGGTCAAGAGAGCTCCTATAATTCACCCCTCCACTTT. Translating it yields CASGQESSYNSPLHF.

The chain uses TRBV7-2 and TRBJ2-3; possible D gene TRBD2, 5 bases. CDR3 length: 17 residues. V lost 0 bases and J 1 base, leaving 14 bases between the germline ends. Germline V lookup: CDR1 SGHTA, CDR2 FQGNSA. As DNA, the CDR3 is TGTGCCAGCAGCTTAGCGCTCATATCAGCGGGCACAGATACGCAGTATTTT. Protein sequence: CASSLALISAGTDTQYF.

CDR3 amino acids: CASSQGQGAGHEKLFF. The CDR3 DNA reads TGTGCCAGCAGCCAAGGACAGGGGGCTGGACATGAAAAACTGTTTTTT. The chain employs TRBV3-1 (or the pseudogene TRBV3-2) and TRBJ1-4; 10 bases fit TRBD1. The trim removed 1 base at V and 6 bases at J, leaving 5 bases unmatched. The CDR3 extends over 16 amino acids. In germline, CDR1 is LGHDT, CDR2 YNNKEL (reference sequence).

On this clone: Other DNA sequences from this sample encode an identical CDR3 as well. The rearrangement joins TRBV5-1 to TRBJ1-6, with D uncertain. The germline CDR1 and CDR2 sequences are SGHRS and YFSETQ. This CDR3 has 16 residues. The V gene lost 0 bases and the J gene lost 0 bases, with 7 bases spanning the gap. The CDR3: CASSLAEGSYNSPLHF. CDR3 sequence (DNA): TGCGCCAGCAGCTTGGCGGAGGGCTCCTATAATTCACCCCTCCACTTT.

This CDR3 is CSVVTGNGPYEQYF. DNA for the CDR3: TGCAGCGTTGTAACAGGGAACGGGCCCTACGAGCAGTACTTC. The chain carries TRBV29-1 and TRBJ2-7; TRBD1 might be the D (6 bases). The germline CDR1 and CDR2 sequences are SQVTM and ANQGSEA. With 4 bases removed from V and 2 bases from J, the gap between germline ends came to 15 bases. CDR3 length: 14 residues.

V is TRBV11-2 and J is TRBJ2-7; 8 bases agree with TRBD1. Trimming at V came to 5 bases and at J to 5 bases, leaving 5 bases not matched to a gene. Germline V gene lookup returns CDR1 SGHAT and CDR2 FQNNGV. The CDR3 loop spans 13 amino acids. Written as DNA, the CDR3 is TGTGCCAGCAGCCCCGGACAGGGAGACGAGCAGTACTTC. Amino acids: CASSPGQGDEQYF.

The V and J genes are TRBV15 and TRBJ1-2, with a possible D match to TRBD1 (5 bases). The CDR3 is made up of 14 amino acids. Germline V gene sequence: CDR1 LNHNV, CDR2 YYDKDF (reference sequence). V was trimmed by 5 bases and J by 1 base, leaving 11 bases between them. CDR3 sequence: CATSGGGNNYGYTF. CDR3 in DNA: TGTGCCACCAGCGGGGGAGGGAATAACTATGGCTACACCTTC. Complete variable domain (other parts from reference TRBV15 and TRBJ1-2): DAMVIQNPRYQVTQFGKPVTLSCSQTLNHNVMYWYQQKSSQAPKLLFHYYDKDFNNEADTPDNFQSRRPNTSFCFLDIRSPGLGDTAMYLCATSGGGNNYGYTFGSGTRLTVV.

The chain employs TRBV5-4 and TRBJ2-5; D is perhaps TRBD1 (6 bases). Deletions cut 5 bases from V and 4 bases from J, with 12 bases between. This CDR3 has 13 residues. Germline V lookup: CDR1 SGHNT, CDR2 YYREEE (reference sequence). CDR3 nucleotide sequence: TGTGCCAGCAGACTGGACAGAGGAGAGACCCAGTACTTC. As protein: CASRLDRGETQYF.

The rearrangement uses TRBV3-1 (or the pseudogene TRBV3-2) and TRBJ2-7; the match to TRBD2 covers 7 bases. CDR3 size: 12 residues. V lost 6 bases and J lost 13; bases outside the gene matches: 12. CDR1 is LGHDT and CDR2 is YNNKEL in the germline V gene (reference sequence). CDR3 residues: CASRSTGGTRYF. CDR3 coding DNA: TGTGCCAGCAGATCAACCGGGGGGACCCGTTACTTC.

This clone was seen more than once but under ten times. This chain links TRBV30 with TRBJ1-6, with D uncertain. Germline V lookup: CDR1 GTSNPN, CDR2 SVGIG (reference sequence). The V end lost 2 bases, the J end lost 5 bases, and 10 bases lay between the germline ends. This CDR3 has 14 amino acids. The CDR3 nucleotides read TGTGCCTGGAGTCCCGGGGTTCATAATTCACCCCTCCACTTT. This encodes CAWSPGVHNSPLHF.

The CDR3, as DNA: TGTGCCAGCGAGCAAAGGGGTGGCCAGTACTTC. Encoded protein: CASEQRGGQYF. This sequence joins TRBV7-6 and TRBJ2-5; TRBD1 might be the D (5 bases). CDR3 length: 11 amino acids. The V end lost 8 bases, the J end lost 10 bases, and 14 bases lay between the germline ends. Germline-derived CDR1 and CDR2 are SGHVS and FNYEAQ.

This rearrangement joins TRBV3-1 (or the pseudogene TRBV3-2) to TRBJ2-3; D perhaps matches TRBD2 (5 bases). Per germline, CDR1 LGHDT and CDR2 YNNKEL (reference sequence). Trimming left V 0 bases short and J 2 bases short, with 15 bases between. This CDR3 contains 17 residues. Here the CDR3 reads CASSQDGITGNTDTQYF. The CDR3 DNA is TGTGCCAGCAGCCAAGATGGTATAACGGGGAACACAGATACGCAGTATTTT.

This chain joins TRBV18 and TRBJ2-7; 8 bases agree with TRBD1. The CDR3 has 17 amino acids. J lost 3 bases, V lost 1 base, and 11 bases had no gene match. CDR1 KGHSH and CDR2 LQKENI come from the germline V gene. In DNA, the CDR3 is TGTGCCAGCTCACCACGACCGGAGACAGGGGCCTTCTACGAGCAGTACTTC. Translated, it gives CASSPRPETGAFYEQYF.

This chain connects TRBV21-1 to TRBJ1-5; TRBD1, the D gene given by the table, was not confirmed from the DNA. TRBV21-1 is classified as a pseudogene. The CDR3 consists of 14 residues. This CDR3 reads CASSYRQGGQPQHF. The CDR3 nucleotides are TGTGCCAGCAGCTATCGACAGGGAGGTCAGCCCCAGCATTTT.

The chain is built from TRBV4-3 and TRBJ2-7, with D uncertain. This CDR3 contains 15 residues. Trimming cost V 1 base and J 0 bases, with 10 bases left between them. Germline CDR1 is LGHNA and CDR2 is YSLEER. The CDR3: CASSQAPTSSYEQYF. CDR3 DNA sequence: TGCGCCAGCAGCCAAGCGCCCACGAGCTCCTACGAGCAGTACTTC.

V usage is TRBV10-3 and J usage is TRBJ1-6; weak D call: TRBD1 (6 bases). From germline, CDR1 is ENHRY and CDR2 SYGVKD. V was cut by 8 bases and J by 8 bases, with 13 bases left in between. The CDR3 runs 13 residues. Here the CDR3 DNA reads TGTGCCATCGGGGCAGGGGTGGATTCACCCCTCCACTTT. Protein sequence: CAIGAGVDSPLHF.

The chain is built from TRBV19 and TRBJ1-1; 7 bases map to TRBD1. Germline V gives CDR1 LNHDA, CDR2 SQIVND (reference sequence). V shed 9 bases and J 3 bases; nucleotides not matched to a gene: 13. The CDR3 spans 15 residues. For the CDR3, the DNA is TGTGCCAGCGGCTCATTTAACAGGGGTGACACTGAAGCTTTCTTT. Amino acid sequence: CASGSFNRGDTEAFF. Together with reference TRBV19 and TRBJ1-1, the CDR3 gives the full variable domain: DGGITQSPKYLFRKEGQNVTLSCEQNLNHDAMYWYRQDPGQGLRLIYYSQIVNDFQKGDIAEGYSVSREKKESFPLTVTSAQKNPTAFYLCASGSFNRGDTEAFFGQGTRLTVV.